The entry that follows covers one T cell receptor (beta chain) sequence. In the authors' workflow: Nucleated cell counts were estimated from reference gene primer amplification. Sequenced by immunoSEQ multiplex PCR; TCRdb stores in-frame clones only, minus some. V, J and clone size reflect that table, while D and trimming were determined from the DNA. The sample lists approximately 260,000 clones, about 91% occurring once. The record originates from a study of blood T cell repertoires in COVID-19. Across the whole study: From the United States, Italy and Spain came samples of acute and convalescent COVID-19. From T cells, B-cell-depleted T cells, or PBMCs came the material, which was cDNA or gDNA.

The germline CDR1 and CDR2 sequences are LGHDT and YNNKEL (reference sequence). V was clipped by 4 bases and J by 0 bases; unmatched bases: 15. This CDR3 spans 18 amino acids. The rearrangement uses TRBV3-1 (or the pseudogene TRBV3-2) and TRBJ2-7; 7 nucleotides match TRBD2. The TCR was taken from a woman aged 40-49 years who had recovered from COVID-19. Source material: peripheral blood. This chain's CDR3 is CASSPAASSSGYSYEQYF. The CDR3 nucleotides read TGTGCCAGCAGCCCGGCCGCCTCATCTAGCGGCTACTCCTACGAGCAGTACTTC.